This TCR beta chain was sequenced during a study of OX40 agonist ivuxolimab in advanced cancers. About the study: Enrolled patients in dose escalation had cancers that were hepatocellular carcinoma, melanoma, renal cell or head and neck cancer. Past anti-PD-1, anti-PD-L1 or anti-CTLA-4 therapy was accepted, and approximately 40% had received some. Broader study findings: Nonresponders, in some cases, also had low normalized T-cell clonal expansion. Some of the lowest clonal expansion was seen in partial responders at 0.1-3.0 mg/kg.

The data were produced by immunoSEQ multiplex PCR, yet TCRdb's version contains in-frame clones alone and is incomplete. The table lists about 82,000 clones, roughly 92% of them singletons. With regard to this clone: The antigen remains undetermined.

The clonotype was recovered from an adult with an advanced solid tumor such as melanoma, head and neck, liver or kidney cancer. This specimen consisted of CD4+ or CD8+ T cells sorted from blood, obtained in a trial of the OX40 agonist ivuxolimab.

CDR3 sequence (DNA): TGTGCCAGCAGACTCATAGGGGTGAACACCGGGGAGCTGTTTTTT. It translates to CASRLIGVNTGELFF. The chain has TRBV2 and TRBJ2-2, with D possibly TRBD1 on 5 matching bases. Between the trimmed V and J ends, which lost 6 bases and 1 base, there was a span of 12 bases. Germline values: CDR1 SNHLY, CDR2 FYNNEI. This CDR3 spans 15 amino acids.